This T cell receptor (beta chain) was recovered during a study of blood T cell repertoires in COVID-19. Overall study: The study drew acute and convalescent COVID-19 samples from the United States, Italy and Spain. Sources were T cells, B-cell-depleted T cells, or PBMCs; the material itself was cDNA or gDNA.

This CDR3 comprises 15 residues. Germline trimming cut 4 bases from V and 7 bases from J; bases unmatched to any gene: 12. The germline V gene has CDR1 LGHDT and CDR2 YNNKEL (reference sequence). Original data processing: Reference gene primer amplification gave nucleated cell count estimates. Assay used: immunoSEQ multiplex PCR; TCRdb lists only in-frame clones, some missing. V, J and clone size were drawn from that table, and D and trimming were deduced from the DNA. Found here are about 180,000 clones, approximately 88% of them singletons; the top ten hold 4% to 5%. The sample holds one count of this clone.

Sequencing input: peripheral blood. The V call is TRBV3-1 (or the pseudogene TRBV3-2), the J call TRBJ2-5; 7 bases match TRBD2. The receptor's source is a woman in her 30s with acute or convalescent COVID-19. For the CDR3, the DNA is TGTGCCAGCAGCCTTCGGGGGGAGAGCCGGGGGACCCAGTACTTC. It is translated as CASSLRGESRGTQYF.